A selection of T cell receptor beta chains follows, all from one sample in a study of identical twins. TCRdb recomputed calls from the 5' RACE reads with MiXCR, one row per CDR3 protein. The sample has 220,000 or so distinct CDR3 sequences, 5.5% to 7% seen once. The same data also contributed to another study, on yellow fever vaccine responses in identical twins.

Sequences were obtained from memory (CD45RO+) T cells sorted from blood. Every receptor here comes from a young woman in good health. Both conserved end residues are part of each CDR3. Each record gives: J gene, V gene, clone size, D gene, CDR3 protein, CDR3 DNA. The D gene is left open where the match is weak. Where a row states a size, it is once, few, many or the class of an expanded clone; other rows omit it.

TRBJ1-5	TRBV4-2	NA	TRBD1	CASSGTGFAVGGNQPQHF	TGTGCCAGCAGCGGGACAGGATTTGCGGTAGGTGGCAATCAGCCCCAGCATTTT
TRBJ2-1	TRBV10-1	many	TRBD2	CASSGTYSSGGDNEQFF	TGCGCCAGCAGTGGCACTTATTCTAGCGGGGGGGACAATGAGCAGTTCTTC
TRBJ2-1	TRBV5-1	many	NA	CASSLDGGIREQFF	TGCGCCAGCAGCTTGGATGGAGGGATCAGGGAGCAGTTCTTC
TRBJ2-2	TRBV6-2/TRBV6-3	many	TRBD2	CASSIPLREMNTGELFF	TGTGCCAGCAGTATCCCCTTGCGGGAGATGAACACCGGGGAGCTGTTTTTT
TRBJ2-3	TRBV5-6	NA	NA	CASSSGGGLFDTQYF	TGTGCCAGCAGCTCAGGGGGAGGCCTTTTTGATACGCAGTATTTT
TRBJ2-3	TRBV5-1	many	TRBD1	CASSFGQATDTQYF	TGCGCCAGCAGCTTCGGACAGGCCACAGATACGCAGTATTTT
TRBJ1-2	TRBV20-1	few	TRBD1	CRAQGARGYTF	TGCAGGGCACAGGGGGCTCGAGGCTACACCTTC
TRBJ1-2	TRBV20-1	NA	NA	CSARDRAVVHGYTF	TGCAGTGCTAGAGACAGGGCGGTGGTCCATGGCTACACCTTC
TRBJ1-3	TRBV6-5	many	NA	CASSYNLAPGENTIYF	TGTGCCAGCAGTTACAACTTGGCGCCCGGTGAAAACACCATATATTTT
TRBJ2-1	TRBV12-3/TRBV12-4	NA	TRBD2	CASSLSTSGDRQFF	TGTGCCAGCAGTTTATCGACTAGCGGGGATCGGCAGTTCTTC
TRBJ1-1	TRBV19	many	TRBD1	CASGRGRSEAFF	TGTGCCAGTGGCAGGGGGCGGTCTGAAGCTTTCTTT
TRBJ2-2	TRBV12-3/TRBV12-4	many	NA	CASRKGYTGELFF	TGTGCCAGCAGGAAGGGGTACACCGGGGAGCTGTTTTTT
TRBJ2-1	TRBV20-1	few	TRBD2	CSAREPLADDEQFF	TGCAGTGCTAGAGAGCCCCTAGCGGACGATGAGCAGTTCTTC
TRBJ2-1	TRBV11-1	many	NA	CASSLVSAARSSYNEQFF	TGTGCCAGCAGCTTAGTTTCTGCCGCTCGGAGCTCCTACAATGAGCAGTTCTTC
TRBJ2-1	TRBV2	many	NA	CASRGWGREQFF	TGTGCCAGCAGGGGGTGGGGCAGGGAGCAGTTCTTC
TRBJ1-2	TRBV25-1	NA	TRBD1	CASSEPGQGISYTF	TGTGCCAGCAGTGAACCGGGACAGGGGATTAGCTACACCTTC
TRBJ1-1	TRBV29-1	NA	NA	CSVRYSLNTEAFF	TGCAGCGTTCGGTACAGTTTGAACACTGAAGCTTTCTTT
TRBJ2-2	TRBV5-1	many	NA	CASSLLGSAGELFF	TGCGCCAGCAGCTTGTTGGGGTCGGCCGGGGAGCTGTTTTTT
TRBJ2-2	TRBV6-6	NA	TRBD1	CASSTTGSELFF	TGTGCCAGCAGTACGACAGGGTCGGAGCTGTTTTTT
TRBJ1-5	TRBV29-1	few	NA	CSVGRAENQPQHF	TGCAGCGTTGGGAGGGCCGAGAATCAGCCCCAGCATTTT
TRBJ1-1	TRBV20-1	few	TRBD1	CSAPGQGDTEAFF	TGCAGTGCCCCGGGACAGGGGGACACTGAAGCTTTCTTT
TRBJ2-4	TRBV19	few	TRBD2	CASTDPATSGRSIQYF	TGTGCCAGTACCGACCCCGCTACTAGCGGGAGGAGCATTCAGTACTTC
TRBJ2-3	TRBV11-2	few	TRBD1	CASSRNRGLDTQYF	TGTGCCAGCAGCCGAAACAGGGGATTGGATACGCAGTATTTT
TRBJ2-7	TRBV18	many	TRBD1	CASSSLQGGEQYF	TGTGCCAGCTCAAGCCTACAGGGGGGTGAGCAGTACTTC
TRBJ2-7	TRBV29-1	once	NA	CSVVGSSSYEQYF	TGCAGCGTTGTGGGATCTAGCTCCTACGAGCAGTACTTC
TRBJ1-2	TRBV29-1	few	NA	CSVESSPTYGYTF	TGCAGCGTTGAGAGCTCACCCACTTATGGCTACACCTTC
TRBJ2-2	TRBV5-1	many	NA	CASSLEYTGELFF	TGCGCCAGCAGCTTGGAATACACCGGGGAGCTGTTTTTT
TRBJ2-7	TRBV2	few	NA	CASSVMVSEQYF	TGTGCCAGCAGTGTCATGGTTTCCGAGCAGTACTTC
TRBJ2-2	TRBV5-1	many	NA	CASSAGETGELFF	TGCGCCAGCAGCGCCGGTGAAACCGGGGAGCTGTTTTTT
TRBJ1-2	TRBV12-3/TRBV12-4	NA	NA	CASSLTVLFYGYTF	TGTGCCAGCAGTTTAACGGTGCTTTTCTATGGCTACACCTTC
TRBJ2-5	TRBV6-1	many	TRBD1	CASSRGTALETQYF	TGTGCCAGCAGCCGAGGGACAGCCCTAGAGACCCAGTACTTC
TRBJ2-3	TRBV6-4	many	NA	CASSDGPGTDTQYF	TGTGCCAGCAGTGACGGTCCCGGCACAGATACGCAGTATTTT
TRBJ2-3	TRBV12-3/TRBV12-4	many	NA	CASSPTTDTQYF	TGCGCCAGCAGCCCTACCACAGATACGCAGTATTTT
TRBJ2-1	TRBV11-2	few	TRBD2	CASSLEAAGEVSYNEQFF	TGTGCCAGCAGCTTAGAGGCAGCGGGGGAGGTCTCCTACAATGAGCAGTTCTTC
TRBJ2-1	TRBV9	many	TRBD1	CASSVRQGINNNEQFF	TGTGCCAGCAGCGTAAGACAGGGAATAAACAACAATGAGCAGTTCTTC